This T cell receptor beta chain was profiled in a study of CD8+ T cells in alopecia areata (dated by TCRdb to the late 2010s). For the study in its entirety: In both human patients and the C3H/HeJ mouse model, the study applied high-throughput TCRbeta sequencing to look at T cell clonal expansion in alopecia areata. In humans, TCRbeta sequencing was performed on scalp tissue and on sorted CD4+ and CD8+ peripheral blood T cells from healthy controls and from patients with patchy or totalis/universalis alopecia areata. Scalp clonality was compared among normal scalp (n=4), patchy alopecia areata scalp (n=8), and alopecia totalis/universalis scalp (n=8). RNA was obtained with the PAXgene miRNA kit for fixed scalp, the miRNeasy kit for PBMCs, and the RNeasy kit for mouse skin. TCRbeta CDR3 regions were amplified by immunoSEQ multiplex PCR using 35 Vbeta forward and 13 Jbeta reverse primers.

CD4+ cells from roughly 5 biomarker-study patients were further sorted into CD25+CD127- cells. Peripheral blood and lesional scalp punch biopsies were obtained from patients with alopecia areata. PBMCs were isolated by density centrifugation and stained for CD3, CD4 and CD8, after which CD4+ and CD8+ T cells were sorted on a FACSAria. The untreated alopecia areata patients were recruited through a multicenter biomarker study. Receptors were amplified or captured by the immunoSEQ multiplex PCR assay. To provide template for TCR sequencing, every sample had RNA extracted and reverse transcribed into cDNA. SuperScript III was used to make first-strand cDNA, primed with a 2:1 mix of oligo-dT and random hexamers. Amplification bias was assessed with a synthetic immune receptor repertoire, and residual bias was removed computationally. On the authors' methods: After raw reads were preprocessed to remove errors, the CDR3 was defined following IMGT conventions as running from the conserved cysteine to phenylalanine. Clonality was calculated as 1 minus Shannon entropy normalized by log2 of the number of productive unique TCRs. CD4 or CD8 identity of scalp clones was inferred by cross-referencing scalp TCRbeta sequences with sorted blood CD4 and CD8 repertoires. TCRdb re-hosts the immuneACCESS table, in-frame sequences only. Its copies lack some clones; in the studies checked, an unresolved V gene accounts for under half of them, and the cause for the rest is not known. V and J calls and clone size are as listed in that table; D and trimming were resolved from the DNA. This sample has about 37,000 clones in its table, and less than 55% of those were observed once. Of the sample, under 2% is held by the ten largest clones.

Including the terminal cysteine and phenylalanine, the CDR3 comprises 16 residues. The read is trimmed to its CDR3 DNA, 48 bases read in frame from base 1. For CDR1 and CDR2, the germline V gene (reference sequence) lists MNHEY and SMNVEV. Trimming removed 4 bases from V and 7 bases from J, leaving 17 bases between the germline ends. Broad study findings and their caveats: Shared TCR sequences between patients were less evident than in mice, which may be partly attributable to HLA diversity in the patient population. Compared with normal scalp, lesional scalp, particularly in alopecia totalis/universalis, had higher clonality and more expanded CD8+ clones, which suggests antigenic drive. Unlike mouse skin, where gammadelta T cells dominate, normal human skin contains resident alphabeta T cells that get sequenced too, which complicates analysis of the scalp TCR repertoire.

For this clone: Its antigen has not been determined. Base qualities are not recorded, but no much larger clone differs from it by a single base.

This clonotype was obtained from a human donor with alopecia areata. The sequence is built from TRBV27 and TRBJ1-6, with a weak D call of TRBD1 (6 bases match). The sequenced sample was CD4+ Tregs sorted from blood. The bases are TGTGCCAGCAGTTCTAACCCGGGGGGGGCGAATTCACCCCTCCACTTT. Its amino acids are CASSSNPGGANSPLHF.